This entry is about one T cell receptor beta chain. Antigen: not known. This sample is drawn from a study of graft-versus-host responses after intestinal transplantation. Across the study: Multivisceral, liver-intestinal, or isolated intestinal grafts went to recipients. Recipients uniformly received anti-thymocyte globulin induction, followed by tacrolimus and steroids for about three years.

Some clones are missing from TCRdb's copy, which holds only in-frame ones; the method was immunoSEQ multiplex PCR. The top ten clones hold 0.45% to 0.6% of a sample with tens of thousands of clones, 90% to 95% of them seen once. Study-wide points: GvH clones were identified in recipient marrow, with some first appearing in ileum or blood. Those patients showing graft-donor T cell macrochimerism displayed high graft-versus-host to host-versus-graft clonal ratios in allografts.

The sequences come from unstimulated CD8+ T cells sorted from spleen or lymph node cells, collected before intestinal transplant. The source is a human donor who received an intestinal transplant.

The CDR3 bases are TGTGCCACTAAACTGTGGACAGCCCAAGAGACCCAGTACTTC. Protein: CATKLWTAQETQYF. The rearrangement links TRBV6-5 to TRBJ2-5; a possible D gene is TRBD1 (6 bases). The germline V gene has CDR1 MNHEY and CDR2 SVGAGI. The CDR3 runs 14 residues. With 10 bases removed from V and 1 base from J, the gap between germline ends came to 16 bases.